This TCR beta chain was obtained from a study of blood T cell repertoires in COVID-19. Method: immunoSEQ multiplex PCR; TCRdb's copy keeps in-frame clones and lacks some. The data show 230,000 or so clones, with around 82% seen just once and about 3.4% held by the top ten. Turning to this clone: Other DNA sequences from this sample encode an identical CDR3 as well.

V lost 2 bases and J 4 bases, leaving 2 bases between the germline ends. The CDR3 is 11 amino acids. CDR1 DFQATT and CDR2 SNEGSKA come from the germline V gene (reference sequence). Participant ages covered about 18 to 89 years across around 22 US areas. Participant-given clinical history determined each cohort assignment. The receptor's source is a man aged 50-60 years who had recovered from COVID-19. The chain uses TRBV20-1 and TRBJ1-4; D gene uncertain. Sequencing used PBMCs or T cells enriched from blood (not recorded which). The CDR3 loop is CSARRNEKLFF. The CDR3 DNA reads as TGCAGTGCTAGACGTAATGAAAAACTGTTTTTT.